A single sample gave rise to the 20 T cell receptor beta chains below, sequenced in a study of control samples from healthy donors and cancer patients. The assay was immunoSEQ multiplex PCR, and TCRdb's table has in-frame clones only and misses some. Here the sample spans fewer than 200,000 clones, around 95% being singletons. Sequencing used blood. The receptor set was obtained from a woman aged 55-70 years in good health.

The CDR3 region has the DNA TGTGCCATCAGGCTCGAACAGGGAGAAAATAATTCACCCCTCCACTTT. It yields the protein CAIRLEQGENNSPLHF. The chain couples TRBV10-3 to TRBJ1-6; D possibly corresponds to TRBD1 (6 bases). The CDR3 consists of 16 residues. The V end lost 6 bases, the J end lost 5 bases, and 17 bases lay between the germline ends. The germline V gene encodes CDR1 ENHRY and CDR2 SYGVKD.

The chain links TRBV7-8 to TRBJ2-3, with 12 bases that match TRBD2. CDR1 is SGHVS and CDR2 is FQNEAQ in the germline V gene. The CDR3 totals 20 residues. Unmatched junction bases numbered 15, after V lost 4 bases and J lost 1 base. Here the CDR3 DNA reads TGTGCCAGCAGCTCAAATATCAGGACTAGCGGGGTAAGGGGCACAGATACGCAGTATTTT. Its translation: CASSSNIRTSGVRGTDTQYF.

In DNA, the CDR3 is TGTGCCAGCAGTGATACCCGGCTGACCTATAATTCACCCCTCCACTTT. It codes for CASSDTRLTYNSPLHF. V and J are TRBV25-1 and TRBJ1-6; D gene ambiguous. Trimming cost V 3 bases and J 2 bases, with 11 bases left between them. The CDR3 has 16 residues. Germline V gives CDR1 MGHDK, CDR2 SYGVNS.

The table lists this clone with a count of one. The rearrangement uses TRBV6-6 and TRBJ1-2; perhaps TRBD1 as D (5 bases). The V end was cut by 8 bases, the J end by 4 bases, with 8 bases between. This CDR3 is 11 amino acids long. Germline CDR1 and CDR2: MNHNY and SVGAGI (reference sequence). The CDR3 DNA sequence: TGTGCCAGCCAGGGACTCTATGGCTACACCTTC. The encoded protein is CASQGLYGYTF.

V and J are TRBV9 and TRBJ1-6; D is possibly TRBD1 (6 bases). CDR3 length: 15 amino acids. Trimming pared 6 bases from V and 6 bases from J, leaving 16 bases between. In germline, CDR1 is SGDLS, CDR2 YYNGEE. The chain's CDR3 is CASTRRGGGNSPLHF. The CDR3 DNA sequence: TGTGCCAGCACCCGTAGGGGGGGAGGTAATTCACCCCTCCACTTT.

The chain combines TRBV3-1 (or the pseudogene TRBV3-2) with TRBJ2-5; TRBD2 matches 11 bases. This CDR3 has 18 amino acids. Germline V gene data show CDR1 as LGHDT and CDR2 as YNNKEL (reference sequence). Trimming at V came to 4 bases and at J to 0 bases, leaving 10 bases not matched to a gene. CDR3 DNA sequence: TGTGCCAGCAGCCCTTGGGTAGCGGGGGGGCGAAACCAAGAGACCCAGTACTTC. Protein: CASSPWVAGGRNQETQYF.

The CDR3: CASSFYSSSYGYTF. CDR3 bases: TGTGCCAGCAGCTTTTACAGTTCGTCCTATGGCTACACCTTC. J is TRBJ1-2 and V is TRBV7-2; D gene ambiguous. Trimming removed 3 bases at V and 4 bases at J, with 12 bases between. Germline lookup yields CDR1 SGHTA and CDR2 FQGNSA. The CDR3 is made up of 14 amino acids. Based on the CDR3 plus reference TRBV7-2 and TRBJ1-2, the full variable domain is GAGVSQSPSNKVTEKGKDVELRCDPISGHTALYWYRQSLGQGLEFLIYFQGNSAPDKSGLPSDRFSAERTGGSVSTLTIQRTQQEDSAVYLCASSFYSSSYGYTFGSGTRLTVV.

The J gene is TRBJ2-1, the V gene TRBV15, with 7 bases aligning to TRBD2. The CDR3 runs to 15 residues. Looked up from germline, CDR1 is LNHNV and CDR2 is YYDKDF (reference sequence). Trimming removed 5 bases from V and 2 bases from J; junction bases left unmatched: 6. CDR3 residues: CATSVGRGTYNEQFF. CDR3 sequence (DNA): TGTGCCACCAGCGTGGGGCGGGGGACCTACAATGAGCAGTTCTTC.

The chain is built from TRBV20-1 and TRBJ2-7; either TRBD1 or TRBD2 may fit D (5 bases each). Germline CDR1 reads DFQATT; CDR2 reads SNEGSKA (reference sequence). Trimming left V 3 bases short and J 2 bases short, with 11 bases between. The CDR3 runs to 13 residues. The CDR3 loop reads CSASPPGPYEQYF. The CDR3 nucleotides are TGCAGTGCTAGTCCTCCGGGACCCTACGAGCAGTACTTC.

The chain has TRBV14 and TRBJ1-1, with D uncertain. The germline V gene encodes CDR1 SGHDN and CDR2 FVKESK. The V end lost 1 base, the J end lost 0 bases, and 6 bases lay between the germline ends. The length of the CDR3 is 14 residues. CDR3 amino acids: CASSQVSVNTEAFF. In nucleotides, the CDR3 is TGTGCCAGCAGCCAAGTTTCTGTGAACACTGAAGCTTTCTTT.

J is TRBJ2-7 and V is TRBV6-6; 9 bases map to TRBD1. This CDR3 comprises 14 residues. Germline CDR1 and CDR2: MNHNY and SVGAGI (reference sequence). V lost 7 bases and J lost 3; bases outside the gene matches: 7. The DNA of the CDR3 is TGTGCCAGCACGTACGGGGGACAGGGCTACGAGCAGTACTTC. Its protein is CASTYGGQGYEQYF.

The chain joins TRBV7-2 to TRBJ2-6, with 10 bases matching TRBD1. Germline CDR1 is SGHTA and CDR2 is FQGNSA. CDR3 size: 17 residues. V lost 4 bases, J lost 1 base, and 4 bases stayed unmatched. In nucleotides, the CDR3 is TGTGCCAGCAGCTCCGGGACAGGGGTTTCTGGGGCCAACGTCCTGACTTTC. This sequence encodes CASSSGTGVSGANVLTF.

This clone was found once. The V call is TRBV14, the J call TRBJ2-3; D is possibly TRBD2 (6 bases). V lost 0 bases to trimming and J lost 1 base, with 11 bases between them. CDR1 and CDR2 from the germline V gene are SGHDN and FVKESK. The CDR3 runs to 16 residues. The CDR3 region has the DNA TGTGCCAGCAGCCAAGATCGAGCGGGCCGCACAGATACGCAGTATTTT. It yields the protein CASSQDRAGRTDTQYF.

This clone showed up just once. The chain employs TRBV5-4 and TRBJ1-2; TRBD1 agrees at 7 bases. The CDR3 sequence is 13 residues long. The junction had 2 bases not matched to a gene; V was cut back by 0 bases and J by 6 bases. Per the germline V gene, CDR1 is SGHNT and CDR2 is YYREEE (reference sequence). The CDR3 reads CASSLDRGDGYTF. CDR3 sequence (DNA): TGTGCCAGCAGCTTGGACAGGGGAGATGGCTACACCTTC.

The J gene is TRBJ1-5, the V gene TRBV5-6, with D uncertain. Germline V gives CDR1 SGHDT, CDR2 YYEEEE. This CDR3 comprises 15 residues. V was trimmed by 3 bases and J by 9 bases, leaving 19 bases between them. CDR3 protein: CASSSGSAKIVPQHF. The CDR3 nucleotides are TGTGCCAGCAGCTCTGGTTCGGCGAAGATAGTGCCCCAGCATTTT. The whole variable domain, filled in from reference TRBV5-6 and TRBJ1-5, reads DAGVTQSPTHLIKTRGQQVTLRCSPKSGHDTVSWYQQALGQGPQFIFQYYEEEERQRGNFPDRFSGHQFPNYSSELNVNALLLGDSALYLCASSSGSAKIVPQHFGDGTRLSIL.

This chain joins TRBV18 and TRBJ1-5; 7 bases are shared with TRBD1. Germline V gene lookup returns CDR1 KGHSH and CDR2 LQKENI. V lost 3 bases to trimming and J lost 5 bases; unmatched junction nucleotides: 7. The CDR3 is 15 residues long. CDR3 amino acids: CASSPNGQEHQPQHF. The CDR3 region has the DNA TGTGCCAGCTCACCTAATGGACAGGAGCATCAGCCCCAGCATTTT.

The chain links TRBV6-5 to TRBJ1-6; no reliable D call. This CDR3 is built from 14 residues. Germline V CDR1 and CDR2: MNHEY, SVGAGI. V dropped 1 base and J dropped 10 bases, with 11 bases sitting between them. Here the CDR3 reads CASSYFGLESPLHF. As DNA, the CDR3 is TGTGCCAGCAGTTACTTCGGACTGGAGTCACCCCTCCACTTT.

The chain has TRBV7-2 and TRBJ1-2; 7 nucleotides match TRBD1. From germline, CDR1 is SGHTA and CDR2 FQGNSA. The CDR3 runs to 15 residues. V lost 1 base and J lost 0; bases outside the gene matches: 2. The DNA of the CDR3 is TGTGCCAGCAGCTTAGGAGGGACAGCTAACTATGGCTACACCTTC. This encodes CASSLGGTANYGYTF.

This clone showed up just once. The chain carries TRBV15 and TRBJ1-3; possibly TRBD1 for D (5 bases). Germline-derived CDR1 and CDR2 are LNHNV and YYDKDF (reference sequence). The CDR3 length is 17 residues. The V gene lost 4 bases and the J gene lost 2 bases, with 18 bases spanning the gap. The CDR3 DNA sequence: TGTGCCACCAGCATACTAAGAGCAGGGTCTGCTGGAAACACCATATATTTT. This sequence encodes CATSILRAGSAGNTIYF. The entire variable domain, with the rest obtained from reference TRBV15 and TRBJ1-3, is as follows: DAMVIQNPRYQVTQFGKPVTLSCSQTLNHNVMYWYQQKSSQAPKLLFHYYDKDFNNEADTPDNFQSRRPNTSFCFLDIRSPGLGDTAMYLCATSILRAGSAGNTIYFGEGSWLTVV.

This chain uses TRBV7-2 with TRBJ1-2, with a weak D call TRBD1 (6 bases). Germline CDR1 SGHTA, CDR2 FQGNSA. The CDR3 is made up of 14 amino acids. The V and J ends lost 2 bases and 6 bases respectively, with 13 bases between them. CDR3 nucleotide sequence: TGTGCCAGCAGCTTAACAGGGACCTTCCATGGCTACACCTTC. Translation: CASSLTGTFHGYTF.